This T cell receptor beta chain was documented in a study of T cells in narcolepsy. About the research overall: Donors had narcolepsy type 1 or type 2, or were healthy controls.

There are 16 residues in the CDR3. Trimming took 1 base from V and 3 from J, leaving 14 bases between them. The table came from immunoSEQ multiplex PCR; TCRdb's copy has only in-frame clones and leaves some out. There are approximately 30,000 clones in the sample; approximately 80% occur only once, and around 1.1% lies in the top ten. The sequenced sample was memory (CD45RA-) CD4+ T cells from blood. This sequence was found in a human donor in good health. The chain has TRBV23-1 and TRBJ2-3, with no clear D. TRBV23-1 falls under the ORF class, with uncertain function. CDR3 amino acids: CASSQLNPFHTDTQYF. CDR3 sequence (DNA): TGCGCCAGCAGTCAATTAAATCCCTTCCATACAGATACGCAGTATTTT.